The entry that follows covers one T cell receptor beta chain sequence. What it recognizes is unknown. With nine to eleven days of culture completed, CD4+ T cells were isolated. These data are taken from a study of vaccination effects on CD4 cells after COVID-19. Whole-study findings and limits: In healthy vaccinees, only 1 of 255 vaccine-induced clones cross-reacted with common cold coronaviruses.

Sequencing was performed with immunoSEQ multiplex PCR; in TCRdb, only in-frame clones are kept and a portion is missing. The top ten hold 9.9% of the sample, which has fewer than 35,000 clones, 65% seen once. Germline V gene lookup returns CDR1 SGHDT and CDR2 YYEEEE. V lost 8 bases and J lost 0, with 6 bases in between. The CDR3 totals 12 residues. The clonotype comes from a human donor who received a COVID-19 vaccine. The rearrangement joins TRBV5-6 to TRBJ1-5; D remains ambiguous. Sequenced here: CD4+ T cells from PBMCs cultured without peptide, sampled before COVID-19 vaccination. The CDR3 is CARAYSNQPQHF. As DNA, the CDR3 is TGTGCCAGGGCGTATAGCAATCAGCCCCAGCATTTT.